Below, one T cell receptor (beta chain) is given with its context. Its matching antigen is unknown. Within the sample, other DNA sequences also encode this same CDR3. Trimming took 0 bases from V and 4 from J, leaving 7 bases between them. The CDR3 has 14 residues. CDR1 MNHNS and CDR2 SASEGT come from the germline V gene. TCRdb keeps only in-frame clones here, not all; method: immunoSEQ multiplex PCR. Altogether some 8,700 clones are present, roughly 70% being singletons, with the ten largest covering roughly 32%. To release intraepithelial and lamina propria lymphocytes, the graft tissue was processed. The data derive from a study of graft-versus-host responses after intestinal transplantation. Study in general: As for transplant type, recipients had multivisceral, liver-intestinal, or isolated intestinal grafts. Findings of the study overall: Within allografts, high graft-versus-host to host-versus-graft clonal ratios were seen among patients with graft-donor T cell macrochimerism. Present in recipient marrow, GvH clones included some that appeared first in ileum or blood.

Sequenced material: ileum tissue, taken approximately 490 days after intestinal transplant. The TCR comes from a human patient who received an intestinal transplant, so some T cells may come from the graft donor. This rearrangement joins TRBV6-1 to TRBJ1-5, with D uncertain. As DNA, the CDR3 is TGTGCCAGCAGTGAAGCGCGAGGGAATCAGCCCCAGCATTTT. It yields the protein CASSEARGNQPQHF.